This is a list of T cell receptor beta chains from one sample in a study of cytomegalovirus exposure and HLA in healthy donors. Profiling relied on immunoSEQ multiplex PCR, and the TCRdb table lists in-frame clones only, not all of them. In the table there are roughly 110,000 clones, about 61% of which are singletons. Specimen: PBMCs. Source of these receptors: a man aged 18 to 29 in good health and CMV-seropositive. Both conserved end residues are part of each CDR3. A D gene is named only where the DNA matches it firmly. Expanded clones are given a class, and other clones once, few, many or no size at all.

clone_size j_call v_call d_call cdr3_nt cdr3_aa
. TRBJ2-5 TRBV27 TRBD1 TGTGCCAGCAGACCGGGACAGGGGCCTGGGACCCAGTACTTC CASRPGQGPGTQYF
. TRBJ2-7 TRBV11-2 TRBD2 TGTGCCAGCAGCTTCATAGGCGGGGGAGAGTACGAGCAGTACTTC CASSFIGGGEYEQYF
. TRBJ2-1 TRBV11-2 TRBD2 TGTGCCAGCAGCGGTCTAGCGGGGGGGCCTGGTGAGCAGTTCTTC CASSGLAGGPGEQFF
. TRBJ2-1 TRBV6-1 TRBD1 TGTGCCAGCAGTCCACAGGGGGGTACAACTGAGCAGTTCTTC CASSPQGGTTEQFF
. TRBJ2-1 TRBV4-1 TRBD2 TGCGCCAGCAGCCACCTAGCGGTGAGCTCCTACAATGAGCAGTTCTTC CASSHLAVSSYNEQFF
. TRBJ2-1 TRBV5-1 . TGCGCCAGCAGCTCCTGGGGGGGCCTGTCCTACAATGAGCAGTTCTTC CASSSWGGLSYNEQFF
. TRBJ2-7 TRBV7-6 . TGTGCCAGCAGCCCGTCTAGTTACTCCTACGAGCAGTACTTC CASSPSSYSYEQYF
. TRBJ2-3 TRBV2 TRBD2 TGTGCCAGCAGCTCAACTAGCGGGGACACAGATACGCAGTATTTT CASSSTSGDTDTQYF
. TRBJ1-2 TRBV9 . TGTGCCAGCAGCGTTACAGTGCGCTATGGCTACACCTTC CASSVTVRYGYTF
few TRBJ2-1 TRBV6-1 TRBD2 TGTGCCAGCAGTGAAGAGCGGGGGGGCTACAATGAGCAGTTCTTC CASSEERGGYNEQFF
few TRBJ2-5 TRBV5-5 . TGTGCCAGCAGCTTCCTGTCAGGGGCTGGGGAGACCCAGTACTTC CASSFLSGAGETQYF
. TRBJ1-3 TRBV20-1 . TGCAGTGCTAGACTCGGAAACACCATATATTTT CSARLGNTIYF
. TRBJ2-2 TRBV4-1 . TGCGCCAGCAGCCCGTCCAACACCGGGGAGCTGTTTTTT CASSPSNTGELFF
. TRBJ2-1 TRBV7-3 TRBD2 TGTGCCAGCAGCCAGCACCCCAGGGACGGGGGAGGGGAGCAGTTCTTC CASSQHPRDGGGEQFF
. TRBJ1-1 TRBV11-2 . TGTGCCGGCAGCCCATGGGCAGGGCAAAACACTGAAGCTTTCTTT CAGSPWAGQNTEAFF
. TRBJ1-4 TRBV6-5 TRBD1 TGTGCCAGCAGTTACCGGGACAGGGCCGAAAAACTGTTTTTT CASSYRDRAEKLFF
. TRBJ1-5 TRBV5-1 . TGCGCCAGGGAGGGTCAGCCCCAGCATTTT CAREGQPQHF
. TRBJ1-2 TRBV30 TRBD1 TGTGCTCATTCCGGGACAGAAAGATATGGCTACACCTTC CAHSGTERYGYTF
. TRBJ1-6 TRBV6-5 . TGTGCCAGCAGTTACTCGGGTGGAGGGAATTCACCCCTCCACTTT CASSYSGGGNSPLHF
. TRBJ1-1 TRBV25-1 . TGTGCCAGCAGTGACCGGGACTTCTACAACACTGAAGCTTTCTTT CASSDRDFYNTEAFF
. TRBJ1-1 TRBV7-8 . TGTGCCAGCAGCTTAACAGGGCTCAACACTGAAGCTTTCTTT CASSLTGLNTEAFF
once TRBJ2-3 TRBV9 . TGTGCCAGCAGCGTAGTTGGCGGTAGCACAGATACGCAGTATTTT CASSVVGGSTDTQYF
. TRBJ2-5 TRBV14 . TGTGCCAGCAGCCGAGACTTCCAAGAGACCCAGTACTTC CASSRDFQETQYF
. TRBJ1-4 TRBV6-1 . TGTGCCAGCAGTGTCTTCGTCAGTGAAAAACTGTTTTTT CASSVFVSEKLFF
. TRBJ1-4 TRBV5-1 . TGCGCCAGCGCGGGGGGGCTTAATGAAAAACTGTTTTTT CASAGGLNEKLFF
. TRBJ2-7 TRBV15 TRBD1 TGTGCCACCAGCAGCCATGATCGGACAGGGATGTACGAGCAGTACTTC CATSSHDRTGMYEQYF